The TCR beta chain under discussion was sequenced for a study of blood T cell repertoires in COVID-19. As concerns this clone: Other DNA sequences within the sample encode an identical CDR3.

The germline gives CDR1 MNHEY, CDR2 SVGEGT. V was clipped by 2 bases and J by 7 bases, with 9 bases between them. The CDR3 runs 13 residues. Produced via immunoSEQ multiplex PCR; TCRdb's table is partial and in-frame only. This table holds 95,000 to 100,000 clones, more than 65% found once. Specimen: peripheral blood. The sequence derives from a woman older than 75 with acute or convalescent COVID-19. V and J are TRBV6-2 or TRBV6-3 and TRBJ2-1, with D possibly TRBD2 on 6 matching bases. Here the CDR3 DNA reads TGTGCCAGCAGTTACGGGCTAGCGAATGAGCAGTTCTTC. This gives the protein CASSYGLANEQFF.